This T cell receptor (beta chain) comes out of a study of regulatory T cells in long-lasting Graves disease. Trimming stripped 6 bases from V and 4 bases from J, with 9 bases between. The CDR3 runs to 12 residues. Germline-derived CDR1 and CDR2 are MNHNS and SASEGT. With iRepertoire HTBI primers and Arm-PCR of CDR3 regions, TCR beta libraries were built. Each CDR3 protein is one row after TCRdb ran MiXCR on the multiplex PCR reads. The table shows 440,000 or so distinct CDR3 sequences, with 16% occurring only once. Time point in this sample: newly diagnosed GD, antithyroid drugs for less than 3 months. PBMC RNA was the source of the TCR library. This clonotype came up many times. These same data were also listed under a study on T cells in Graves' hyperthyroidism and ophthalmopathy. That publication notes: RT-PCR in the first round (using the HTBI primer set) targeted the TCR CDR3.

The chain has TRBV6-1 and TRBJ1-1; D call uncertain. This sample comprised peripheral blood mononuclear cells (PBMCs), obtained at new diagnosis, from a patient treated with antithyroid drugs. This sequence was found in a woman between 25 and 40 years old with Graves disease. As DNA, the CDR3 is TGTGCCAGCAGCCGGGCCTTCACTGAAGCTTTCTTT. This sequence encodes CASSRAFTEAFF.